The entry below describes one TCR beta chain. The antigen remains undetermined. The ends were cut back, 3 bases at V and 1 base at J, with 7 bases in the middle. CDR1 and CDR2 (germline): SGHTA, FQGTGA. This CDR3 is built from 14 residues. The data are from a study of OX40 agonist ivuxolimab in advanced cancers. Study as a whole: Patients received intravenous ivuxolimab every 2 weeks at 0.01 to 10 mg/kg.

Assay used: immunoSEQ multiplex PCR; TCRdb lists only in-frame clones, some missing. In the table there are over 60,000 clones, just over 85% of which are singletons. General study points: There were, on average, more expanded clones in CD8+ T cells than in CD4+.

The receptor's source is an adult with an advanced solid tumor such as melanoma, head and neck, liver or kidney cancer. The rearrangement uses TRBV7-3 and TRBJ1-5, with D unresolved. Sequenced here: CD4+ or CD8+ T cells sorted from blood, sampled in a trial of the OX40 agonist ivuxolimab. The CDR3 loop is CASSFTPSNQPQHF. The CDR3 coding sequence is TGTGCCAGCAGCTTTACGCCAAGCAATCAGCCCCAGCATTTT.